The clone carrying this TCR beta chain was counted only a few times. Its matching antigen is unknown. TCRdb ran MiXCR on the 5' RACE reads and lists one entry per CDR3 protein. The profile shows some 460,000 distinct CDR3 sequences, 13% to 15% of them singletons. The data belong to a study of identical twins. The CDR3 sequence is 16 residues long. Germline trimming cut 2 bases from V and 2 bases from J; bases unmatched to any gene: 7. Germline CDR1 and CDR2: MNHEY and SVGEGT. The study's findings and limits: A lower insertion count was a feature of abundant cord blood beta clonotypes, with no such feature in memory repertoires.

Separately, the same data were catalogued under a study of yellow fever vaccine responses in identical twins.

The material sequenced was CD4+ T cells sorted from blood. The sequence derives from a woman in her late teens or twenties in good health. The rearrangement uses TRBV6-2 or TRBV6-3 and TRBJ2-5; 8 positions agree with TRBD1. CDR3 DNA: TGTGCCAGCAGTTACGGGGGACAGGTAAAGCAAGAGACCCAGTACTTC. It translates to CASSYGGQVKQETQYF.